The 17 T cell receptor beta chains below come from one sample, sequenced in a study of immune cell composition in non-small cell lung cancer. Here immunoSEQ multiplex PCR was the method, and the copy in TCRdb shows in-frame clones only, minus some. The table includes a few thousand clones, roughly 72% detected once. The specimen was lung tumor tissue. Receptors were obtained from a human donor with non-small cell lung cancer.

There are a few counts of this clone. The chain links TRBV25-1 to TRBJ2-5, with 9 bases identical to TRBD2. The CDR3 loop spans 15 amino acids. Germline V CDR1 and CDR2: MGHDK, SYGVNS. V lost 2 bases, J lost 3 bases, and 4 bases stayed unmatched. CDR3: CASSEPSSGKETQYF. CDR3 DNA: TGTGCCAGCAGTGAACCATCTAGCGGGAAAGAGACCCAGTACTTC.

This sequence joins TRBV7-9 and TRBJ2-1, with TRBD2 identical over 10 bases. V lost 5 bases to trimming and J lost 8 bases; unmatched junction nucleotides: 15. The length of the CDR3 is 17 residues. The germline gives CDR1 SEHNR, CDR2 FQNEAQ (reference sequence). CDR3 sequence: CASSPPAGGRLGDEQFF. The CDR3 DNA sequence: TGTGCCAGCAGCCCCCCAGCGGGAGGGCGTTTAGGGGATGAGCAGTTCTTC.

The V and J genes are TRBV5-1 and TRBJ2-2, with D maybe TRBD2 (6 bases). The CDR3 has 16 residues. The germline gives CDR1 SGHRS, CDR2 YFSETQ. Trimming cost V 0 bases and J 0 bases, with 9 bases left between them. CDR3 residues: CASSLEASANTGELFF. For the CDR3, the DNA is TGCGCCAGCAGCTTGGAGGCTAGCGCGAACACCGGGGAGCTGTTTTTT.

This clone has a handful of counts. The chain couples TRBV6-5 to TRBJ2-7, with D tentatively TRBD1 (6 bases). V was pared by 2 bases and J by 2 bases, with 10 bases between. CDR1 MNHEY and CDR2 SVGAGI come from the germline V gene. The length of the CDR3 is 14 residues. The CDR3 DNA is TGTGCCAGCAGTTACAGCGAGGGGGCCTACGAGCAGTACTTC. It translates to CASSYSEGAYEQYF.

V is TRBV6-5 and J is TRBJ2-2; 10 bases match TRBD2. This CDR3 has 16 residues. Germline assignment: CDR1 MNHEY and CDR2 SVGAGI. J was trimmed by 2 bases and V by 4 bases; bases with no gene match: 4. CDR3 in DNA: TGTGCCAGCAGTTGGACTAGCGGAGCTAACACCGGGGAGCTGTTTTTT. Protein: CASSWTSGANTGELFF.

The V call is TRBV30, the J call TRBJ2-1, with TRBD1 identical over 8 bases. CDR3 length: 13 residues. The V and J ends lost 1 base and 10 bases, in that order; junction bases with no gene match: 6. The V gene's germline CDR1 is GTSNPN and CDR2 SVGIG (reference sequence). In nucleotides, the CDR3 is TGTGCCTGGAGTGCAGGGACAGGCGGCGAGCAGTTCTTC. Its protein is CAWSAGTGGEQFF.

The V gene is TRBV7-6, the J gene TRBJ2-2, with D uncertain. The V end lost 0 bases, the J end lost 3 bases, and 11 bases lay between the germline ends. The CDR3 covers 16 residues. Germline V CDR1 and CDR2: SGHVS, FNYEAQ. CDR3 sequence: CASSLARGIDTGELFF. The CDR3 DNA follows: TGTGCCAGCAGCTTAGCGCGAGGTATCGACACCGGGGAGCTGTTTTTT.

V and J are TRBV12-5 and TRBJ2-2, with D perhaps TRBD1 (6 bases). Germline V gene sequence: CDR1 LGHNT, CDR2 FRNRAP. The CDR3 extends over 12 amino acids. The ends were cut back, 10 bases at V and 3 bases at J, with 9 bases in the middle. The CDR3 sequence: CAIKGDTGELFF. CDR3 DNA sequence: TGTGCTATTAAGGGGGACACCGGGGAGCTGTTTTTT.

This chain joins TRBV5-4 and TRBJ1-1, with D uncertain. This CDR3 has 15 residues. The V gene's germline CDR1 is SGHNT and CDR2 YYREEE (reference sequence). Between the trimmed V and J ends, which lost 4 bases and 1 base, there was a span of 14 bases. CDR3 DNA: TGTGCCAGCAGCCTCACTGGAGACGGGAACACTGAAGCTTTCTTT. Amino acids: CASSLTGDGNTEAFF.

The chain uses TRBV9 and TRBJ2-1, with TRBD2 matching 7 bases. CDR1 is SGDLS and CDR2 is YYNGEE in the germline V gene. The length of the CDR3 is 18 residues. After removal of 2 bases from V and 0 bases from J, the junction contained 11 bases not matched to a gene. In nucleotides, the CDR3 is TGTGCCAGCAGCGTCTTCACTAGCGCCCGGAGCTCCTACAATGAGCAGTTCTTC. Amino acid sequence: CASSVFTSARSSYNEQFF.

This clone was counted between two and nine times. The chain joins TRBV2 to TRBJ1-2; possibly TRBD1 for D (6 bases). The CDR3 length is 12 residues. The V end was cut by 8 bases, the J end by 7 bases, with 14 bases between. Germline lookup yields CDR1 SNHLY and CDR2 FYNNEI. CDR3 in DNA: TGTGCCAGCTCTGCAGGGGTCGTTGGCTACACCTTC. The encoded protein is CASSAGVVGYTF.

Concerning this clone itself: Given the absence of the conserved phenylalanine or tryptophan at the CDR3 end, a read error is likely. The limits of the CDR3 on the DNA are not certain, so only TCRdb's listed CDR3 is given. This chain uses TRBV28 with TRBJ2-7; TRBD1, the table's D call, was not compared with the DNA. CDR1 and CDR2 (germline): MDHEN, SYDVKM. Counting both end residues, the CDR3 totals 14 amino acids. CDR3 sequence reads: CASSPGTGGSPLQL.

To note about this clone: One end of the junction fails to match germline, which may point to a read error. This chain links TRBV7-7 with TRBJ2-5; a weak D match, TRBD2 (6 bases). The CDR3 has 13 residues. Looked up from germline, CDR1 is SSHAT and CDR2 is FNYEAQ (reference sequence). The DNA of the CDR3 is TGTGCTAGCAGCAGCATCGGGGGAGAGACCCAGTACTTC. Amino acid sequence: CASSSIGGETQYF.

The chain links TRBV19 to TRBJ2-3, with 7 bases aligning to TRBD1. With V trimmed by 3 bases and J by 2 bases, 8 bases remained unmatched. The CDR3 is made up of 16 amino acids. Germline V gives CDR1 LNHDA, CDR2 SQIVND (reference sequence). CDR3 amino acids: CASSIIGGLPTDTQYF. DNA for the CDR3: TGTGCCAGTAGTATTATAGGGGGCCTACCCACAGATACGCAGTATTTT.

This clone appeared a few times. The chain links TRBV19 to TRBJ2-1; 10 positions agree with TRBD2. Trimming removed 10 bases from V and 6 bases from J; junction bases left unmatched: 9. This CDR3 spans 14 amino acids. CDR1 is LNHDA and CDR2 is SQIVND in the germline V gene (reference sequence). The DNA for the CDR3 is TGTGCCACACTTTCGGGACTAGCGAGCAATGAGCAGTTCTTC. It yields the protein CATLSGLASNEQFF.

The chain combines TRBV15 with TRBJ2-2; D not resolved. The ends were cut back, 1 base at V and 3 bases at J, with 18 bases in the middle. There are 18 residues in the CDR3. The V gene's germline CDR1 is LNHNV and CDR2 YYDKDF (reference sequence). DNA of the CDR3: TGTGCCACCAGCAGAGCCCCTAGACCTAGTCGGGACACCGGGGAGCTGTTTTTT. Its translation: CATSRAPRPSRDTGELFF. The entire variable domain, with the rest obtained from reference TRBV15 and TRBJ2-2, is as follows: DAMVIQNPRYQVTQFGKPVTLSCSQTLNHNVMYWYQQKSSQAPKLLFHYYDKDFNNEADTPDNFQSRRPNTSFCFLDIRSPGLGDTAMYLCATSRAPRPSRDTGELFFGEGSRLTVL.

This clone was seen a handful of times. The rearrangement uses TRBV29-1 and TRBJ2-3; D gene ambiguous. V lost 7 bases, J lost 2 bases, and 10 bases lay in between. This CDR3 is 12 amino acids long. Per germline, CDR1 SQVTM and CDR2 ANQGSEA. CDR3 sequence reads: CSGQFSTDTQYF. In DNA, the CDR3 is TGCAGCGGTCAGTTCTCCACAGATACGCAGTATTTT.